The 32 T cell receptor beta chains given below trace back to one sample, sequenced in a study of OX40 agonist ivuxolimab in advanced cancers. Clones were sequenced by immunoSEQ multiplex PCR, and TCRdb holds only the in-frame ones, with some missing. The top ten clones hold 0.85% to 0.95% of a sample with 70,000 or so clones, roughly nine tenths of them seen once. The sequencing here drew on CD4+ or CD8+ T cells sorted from blood, taken in a trial of the OX40 agonist ivuxolimab. The receptors were sampled from an adult with an advanced solid tumor such as melanoma, head and neck, liver or kidney cancer.

To note about this clone: The junction and the germline gene differ at one end; a read error may be behind it. The rearrangement uses TRBV7-7 and TRBJ2-7, with D possibly TRBD2 on 5 matching bases. The length of the CDR3 is 14 residues. Germline assignment: CDR1 SSHAT and CDR2 FNYEAQ (reference sequence). The CDR3 DNA is TGTGCTAGCAGCTTAGCGACTGAGACCTACGAGCAGTACTTC. It codes for CASSLATETYEQYF.

The gene calls are TRBV6-5 and TRBJ1-1, with a tentative D call TRBD1 (5 bases). Germline-derived CDR1 and CDR2 are MNHEY and SVGAGI. The CDR3 covers 13 residues. Trimming left V 6 bases short and J 6 bases short, with 14 bases between. The CDR3 reads CASRRGGGPEAFF. For the CDR3, the DNA is TGTGCCAGCAGGCGGGGGGGAGGGCCTGAAGCTTTCTTT.

The chain recombines TRBV28 with TRBJ2-3, with D possibly TRBD2 on 6 matching bases. The ends were cut back, 8 bases at V and 3 bases at J, with 15 bases in the middle. CDR1 and CDR2 from the germline V gene are MDHEN and SYDVKM. The CDR3 has 14 residues. CDR3 loop: CASGGRGSTDTQYF. DNA of the CDR3: TGTGCCAGCGGTGGGCGGGGCAGTACAGATACGCAGTATTTT. Full variable domain (remainder filled in from reference TRBV28 and TRBJ2-3): DVKVTQSSRYLVKRTGEKVFLECVQDMDHENMFWYRQDPGLGLRLIYFSYDVKMKEKGDIPEGYSVSREKKERFSLILESASTNQTSMYLCASGGRGSTDTQYFGPGTRLTVL.

This clone was observed a single time. DNA for the CDR3: TGTGCCAGCAGCTCATACGAGCGCCCGAGGGGAGATACGCAGTATTTT. The encoded protein is CASSSYERPRGDTQYF. The chain joins TRBV7-2 to TRBJ2-3, with D perhaps being TRBD1 or TRBD2 (5 bases each). Germline loops: CDR1 SGHTA, CDR2 FQGNSA. The CDR3 consists of 16 residues. The V end lost 4 bases, the J end lost 5 bases, and 19 bases lay between the germline ends.

The chain uses TRBV6-5 and TRBJ1-5, with D unclear. The ends were cut back, 0 bases at V and 4 bases at J, with 10 bases in the middle. This CDR3 contains 15 residues. CDR1 is MNHEY and CDR2 is SVGAGI in the germline V gene. CDR3 region: CASSYSRLPNQPQHF. CDR3 nucleotide sequence: TGTGCCAGCAGTTACTCTAGGCTTCCGAATCAGCCCCAGCATTTT.

V and J are TRBV19 and TRBJ1-5, with D perhaps matching TRBD1 (6 bases). Per the germline V gene, CDR1 is LNHDA and CDR2 is SQIVND (reference sequence). The CDR3 consists of 14 residues. Trimming took 3 bases from V and 7 from J, leaving 13 bases between them. This CDR3 reads CASSIVGGQQPQHF. The CDR3 bases are TGTGCCAGTAGTATCGTCGGGGGGCAGCAGCCCCAGCATTTT.

The CDR3 coding sequence is TGCGCCAGCAGTGATCACGGGACATCCCTTAACTATGGCTACACCTTC. The encoded protein is CASSDHGTSLNYGYTF. The chain recombines TRBV10-2 with TRBJ1-2, with TRBD1 as a possible D gene (6 bases). Germline CDR1 reads WSHSY; CDR2 reads SAAADI. V lost 3 bases and J 1 base, leaving 15 bases between the germline ends. The CDR3 consists of 16 residues.

This clone showed up just once. The chain employs TRBV28 and TRBJ1-6, with a possible D match to TRBD1 (5 bases). Trimming stripped 3 bases from V and 7 bases from J, with 7 bases between. Germline V CDR1 and CDR2: MDHEN, SYDVKM. The CDR3 totals 13 residues. CDR3 nucleotides: TGTGCCAGCAGTTTTGGGGGAAATTCACCCCTCCACTTT. Translating it yields CASSFGGNSPLHF.

The gene calls are TRBV4-1 and TRBJ2-3; D may be TRBD2 (5 bases). This CDR3 region has 18 residues. Trimming removed 1 base at V and 2 bases at J, with 19 bases between. Germline CDR1 reads MGHRA; CDR2 reads YSYEKL. The CDR3 DNA is TGCGCCAGCAGCCAAGGGCCGGGGTCCGGGCTTTTCACAGATACGCAGTATTTT. This gives the protein CASSQGPGSGLFTDTQYF.

The chain links TRBV6-6 to TRBJ2-1, with D perhaps matching TRBD1 or TRBD2 (5 bases each). There are 13 residues in the CDR3. CDR1 MNHNY and CDR2 SVGAGI come from the germline V gene (reference sequence). Trimming shortened V by 5 bases and J by 9 bases, and 14 bases separated the two germline ends. In DNA form, the CDR3 reads TGTGCCAGCAGTCTTCGCCTCGGGACTGAGCAGTTCTTC. This gives the protein CASSLRLGTEQFF.

This clone appeared once. The genes are TRBV4-1 and TRBJ1-1, with unresolved D. V lost 1 base and J 4 bases, leaving 16 bases between the germline ends. Germline assignment: CDR1 MGHRA and CDR2 YSYEKL. The CDR3 extends over 16 amino acids. In DNA form, the CDR3 reads TGCGCCAGCAGCCAAGCCCCGCGATTGGTTTTCACTGAAGCTTTCTTT. Translating gives CASSQAPRLVFTEAFF.

This sequence joins TRBV6-1 and TRBJ1-5; 8 bases line up with TRBD1. V was pared by 6 bases and J by 6 bases, with 4 bases of the junction left unmatched. Germline assignment: CDR1 MNHNS and CDR2 SASEGT. The length of the CDR3 is 13 residues. The CDR3 here is CASSGQGSQPQHF. CDR3 sequence (DNA): TGTGCCAGCAGCGGACAGGGTAGTCAGCCCCAGCATTTT.

In its sample, this clone was seen once. The chain employs TRBV15 and TRBJ2-1; possible D gene TRBD1, 6 bases. This CDR3 region has 16 residues. Germline assignment: CDR1 LNHNV and CDR2 YYDKDF (reference sequence). Trimming took off 3 bases at V and 6 bases at J, with 18 bases between the two ends. As DNA, the CDR3 is TGTGCCACCAGCAGCCTAACCGGGACATTTGCCAATGAGCAGTTCTTC. It codes for CATSSLTGTFANEQFF.

The chain has TRBV18 and TRBJ1-3, with D uncertain. Germline CDR1 and CDR2: KGHSH and LQKENI. V was clipped by 5 bases and J by 4 bases, with 15 bases between them. The CDR3 has 15 residues. Here the CDR3 reads CASSRTDSPGNTIYF. The CDR3 DNA reads as TGTGCCAGCTCAAGGACCGATAGTCCGGGAAACACCATATATTTT. Based on the CDR3 plus reference TRBV18 and TRBJ1-3, the full variable domain is NAGVMQNPRHLVRRRGQEARLRCSPMKGHSHVYWYRQLPEEGLKFMVYLQKENIIDESGMPKERFSAEFPKEGPSILRIQQVVRGDSAAYFCASSRTDSPGNTIYFGEGSWLTVV.

This chain uses TRBV2 with TRBJ2-3; 7 bases agree with TRBD1. The trim removed 8 bases at V and 3 bases at J, leaving 8 bases unmatched. The CDR3 length is 14 residues. Germline V lookup: CDR1 SNHLY, CDR2 FYNNEI. The CDR3 protein is CASSEQTGTDTQYF. CDR3 DNA sequence: TGTGCCAGCTCCGAGCAGACAGGGACAGATACGCAGTATTTT. The full variable domain, rest sourced from reference TRBV2 and TRBJ2-3, is EPEVTQTPSHQVTQMGQEVILRCVPISNHLYFYWYRQILGQKVEFLVSFYNNEISEKSEIFDDQFSVERPDGSNFTLKIRSTKLEDSAMYFCASSEQTGTDTQYFGPGTRLTVL.

V is TRBV7-8 and J is TRBJ1-1, with D hard to call. CDR3 size: 14 residues. The V end lost 7 bases, the J end lost 1 base, and 13 bases lay between the germline ends. CDR1 SGHVS and CDR2 FQNEAQ come from the germline V gene. CDR3 sequence: CASTPKGRNTEAFF. In DNA, the CDR3 is TGTGCCAGCACCCCCAAAGGACGGAACACTGAAGCTTTCTTT.

V gene TRBV28 combines with J gene TRBJ1-4; D not resolved. With 3 bases removed from V and 0 bases from J, the gap between germline ends came to 8 bases. Looked up from germline, CDR1 is MDHEN and CDR2 is SYDVKM. CDR3 length: 15 residues. CDR3 region: CASSFSGATNEKLFF. CDR3 nucleotides: TGTGCCAGCAGTTTTTCGGGAGCAACTAATGAAAAACTGTTTTTT.

The chain has TRBV10-3 and TRBJ2-2; D gene uncertain. Germline CDR1 is ENHRY and CDR2 is SYGVKD. This CDR3 has 14 amino acids. V was trimmed by 0 bases and J by 3 bases, leaving 5 bases between them. CDR3 sequence reads: CAISESSDTGELFF. The CDR3 region has the DNA TGTGCCATCAGTGAGTCCTCGGACACCGGGGAGCTGTTTTTT.

The V call is TRBV5-1, the J call TRBJ1-1; tentatively, D is TRBD1 (6 bases). V gave up 0 bases and J gave up 4 bases, with 13 bases separating them. The CDR3 contains 15 residues. Per the germline V gene, CDR1 is SGHRS and CDR2 is YFSETQ. CDR3 nucleotides: TGCGCCAGCAGCTTGGCACAGGGTCTCATCACTGAAGCTTTCTTT. It translates to CASSLAQGLITEAFF.

The V call is TRBV9, the J call TRBJ2-1; possibly TRBD2 for D (6 bases). Germline lookup yields CDR1 SGDLS and CDR2 YYNGEE. The CDR3 loop spans 16 amino acids. V was shortened by 0 bases and J by 2 bases, with 12 bases between the two germline ends. The CDR3 region has the DNA TGTGCCAGCAGCGTAGGAGGGCTAGCGCCCTACAATGAGCAGTTCTTC. This translates into CASSVGGLAPYNEQFF.

This clone is a singleton in its sample. The genes are TRBV29-1 and TRBJ2-1, with D unresolved. The CDR3 runs 16 residues. Trimming took 7 bases from V and 0 from J, leaving 19 bases between them. Germline CDR1 SQVTM, CDR2 ANQGSEA. The CDR3 bases are TGCAGCGCCTTGGTTAGACCGCTAAACTCCTACAATGAGCAGTTCTTC. It translates to CSALVRPLNSYNEQFF.

The rearrangement joins TRBV28 to TRBJ2-1; a possible D gene is TRBD2 (5 bases). The CDR3 is 12 residues long. Germline CDR1 reads MDHEN; CDR2 reads SYDVKM. Trimming took 2 bases from V and 9 from J, leaving 8 bases between them. CDR3 in amino acids: CASSLVRVEQFF. The CDR3 region has the DNA TGTGCCAGCAGTTTAGTGCGGGTTGAGCAGTTCTTC.

The chain joins TRBV6-1 to TRBJ1-2; no reliable D call. The CDR3 spans 12 residues. From germline, CDR1 is MNHNS and CDR2 SASEGT. The germline V and J ends were trimmed by 5 bases and 1 base, with 5 bases remaining between them. The CDR3 DNA reads TGTGCCAGCAGTCAGAATAACTATGGCTACACCTTC. This sequence encodes CASSQNNYGYTF.

The V and J genes are TRBV29-1 and TRBJ1-2, with D hard to call. Germline CDR1 reads SQVTM; CDR2 reads ANQGSEA. The CDR3 extends over 15 amino acids. V was pared by 1 base and J by 0 bases, with 12 bases between. The CDR3 DNA reads TGCAGCGTTGAAGGGGTAGGGATACCTAACTATGGCTACACCTTC. It codes for CSVEGVGIPNYGYTF.

This chain links TRBV30 with TRBJ1-1, with D possibly matching TRBD1 (6 bases). CDR1 and CDR2 from the germline V gene are GTSNPN and SVGIG (reference sequence). Trimming took off 8 bases at V and 1 base at J, with 14 bases between the two ends. This CDR3 has 13 residues. The chain's CDR3 is CASRTGANTEAFF. DNA of the CDR3: TGTGCCAGCCGTACGGGGGCGAACACTGAAGCTTTCTTT.

In this sample, this clone turned up a few times. This chain links TRBV2 with TRBJ1-6, with a weak D call TRBD1 (6 bases). V was pared by 7 bases and J by 6 bases, with 13 bases between. The CDR3 has 14 residues. The germline CDR1 and CDR2 sequences are SNHLY and FYNNEI. The chain's CDR3 is CASKADRSNSPLHF. CDR3 nucleotide sequence: TGTGCCAGCAAGGCCGACAGGAGTAATTCACCCCTCCACTTT.

The rearrangement uses TRBV6-5 and TRBJ2-2, with 12 bases lining up with TRBD2. Germline loops: CDR1 MNHEY, CDR2 SVGAGI. CDR3 length: 16 residues. After removal of 0 bases from V and 7 bases from J, the junction contained 3 bases not matched to a gene. Written as DNA, the CDR3 is TGTGCCAGCAGTTACTCAGCTAGCGGGGGGGTCGGGGAGCTGTTTTTT. As protein: CASSYSASGGVGELFF.

The rearrangement uses TRBV19 and TRBJ2-7; D remains unclear. Germline-derived CDR1 and CDR2 are LNHDA and SQIVND (reference sequence). The CDR3 length is 11 residues. With 5 bases removed from V and 5 bases from J, the gap between germline ends came to 7 bases. CDR3 nucleotide sequence: TGTGCCAGTAGTCGAAGGGACGAGCAGTACTTC. This translates into CASSRRDEQYF.

The chain carries TRBV5-6 and TRBJ1-4; D may be TRBD1 (6 bases). V lost 4 bases and J 6 bases, leaving 16 bases between the germline ends. The V gene's germline CDR1 is SGHDT and CDR2 YYEEEE. The length of the CDR3 is 15 residues. The chain's CDR3 is CASSTPQGEDEKLFF. CDR3 nucleotides: TGTGCCAGCAGCACCCCACAGGGAGAAGATGAAAAACTGTTTTTT.

The chain is built from TRBV28 and TRBJ1-1; D gene unclear. Germline CDR1 is MDHEN and CDR2 is SYDVKM. This CDR3 comprises 15 residues. Trimming cost V 6 bases and J 1 base, with 15 bases left between them. CDR3 in DNA: TGTGCCAGCAGCGTTTCGCAGCCACCGAACACTGAAGCTTTCTTT. It yields the protein CASSVSQPPNTEAFF.

The chain is built from TRBV19 and TRBJ2-5, with 8 bases that match TRBD2. Germline values: CDR1 LNHDA, CDR2 SQIVND (reference sequence). This CDR3 comprises 15 residues. V gave up 0 bases and J gave up 2 bases; unmatched junction bases: 2. Written as DNA, the CDR3 is TGTGCCAGTAGTATAGAGGTAGCGGGGCAAGAGACCCAGTACTTC. This codes for CASSIEVAGQETQYF.

The chain couples TRBV19 to TRBJ1-5; 9 bases map to TRBD1. Germline-derived CDR1 and CDR2 are LNHDA and SQIVND (reference sequence). This CDR3 has 14 amino acids. Losses at the gene ends were 6 bases for V and 7 bases for J; bases not matched to a gene: 7. The CDR3 DNA sequence: TGTGCCAGTAGATGGACAGGGGTCGGGCAGCCCCAGCATTTT. Its translation: CASRWTGVGQPQHF.